This TCR beta chain was captured in a study of cytomegalovirus exposure and HLA in healthy donors. This CDR3 comprises 13 residues. Germline V gives CDR1 WNHNN, CDR2 SYGVQD (reference sequence). The J segment lost 4 bases and the V segment lost 3 bases, leaving 2 bases of the junction unmatched. With 60 Vbeta and 13 Jbeta primers, the PCR was carried out. Repertoires were generated with immunoSEQ multiplex PCR, while TCRdb's copy carries only in-frame clones and drops some. Found here are fewer than 150,000 clones, around 69% of them singletons; the top ten hold around 15%. The sequence derives from a man between 50 and 59 years old in good health and CMV-seropositive. This chain uses TRBV10-1 with TRBJ1-2; 7 bases align to TRBD1. The material sequenced was PBMCs. As DNA, the CDR3 is TGCGCCAGCAGTGAAAGGACAGGCTATGGCTACACCTTC. This translates into CASSERTGYGYTF.